These T cell receptor beta chains were read from a single sample in a study of identical twins. A single record per CDR3 protein comes from TCRdb applying MiXCR to the 5' RACE reads. This sample carries around 490,000 distinct CDR3 sequences, 13% to 15% of them seen once, and the ten largest clones take more than 0.8%. The data were also submitted as part of a second study, on yellow fever vaccine responses in identical twins.

The specimen sequenced was CD4+ T cells sorted from blood. The origin of the receptors is a woman aged 18-29 years in good health. CDR3s include the opening cysteine and the closing phenylalanine or tryptophan. D genes are given only for firm matches. Size is omitted from some rows. Given values are once, few, many or a class for expanded clones.

d_gene: .; abundance: .; v_gene: TRBV11-2; j_gene: TRBJ2-1; CDR3nt: TGTGCCAGCTCTGGGGCGGTGTCCTACAATGAGCAGTTCTTC; CDR3aa: CASSGAVSYNEQFF
d_gene: .; abundance: .; v_gene: TRBV7-2; j_gene: TRBJ2-3; CDR3nt: TGTGCCAGCAGCATGAGTGGACGTACCTCTAGCACAGATACGCAGTATTTT; CDR3aa: CASSMSGRTSSTDTQYF
d_gene: .; abundance: .; v_gene: TRBV28; j_gene: TRBJ2-1; CDR3nt: TGTGCCAGCAGTTTGGGCGGGGCCCCCCGTAATGAGCAGTTCTTC; CDR3aa: CASSLGGAPRNEQFF
d_gene: TRBD1; abundance: .; v_gene: TRBV15; j_gene: TRBJ2-5; CDR3nt: TGTGCCACCAGCGCAAGAGGGGGCGTAGAGACCCAGTACTTC; CDR3aa: CATSARGGVETQYF
d_gene: TRBD2; abundance: few; v_gene: TRBV10-3; j_gene: TRBJ2-5; CDR3nt: TGTGCCATCAGTGAGAGGTTTTTAGCGGGGGCGCAAGAGACCCAGTACTTC; CDR3aa: CAISERFLAGAQETQYF
d_gene: .; abundance: few; v_gene: TRBV12-3/TRBV12-4; j_gene: TRBJ2-7; CDR3nt: TGTGCCAGCAGTTTAGTAATCCGAACCGGCTCCTACGAGCAGTACTTC; CDR3aa: CASSLVIRTGSYEQYF
d_gene: .; abundance: .; v_gene: TRBV3-1; j_gene: TRBJ2-1; CDR3nt: TGTGCCAGCAGGGGTATAAGGGATGAGCAGTTCTTC; CDR3aa: CASRGIRDEQFF
d_gene: .; abundance: few; v_gene: TRBV20-1; j_gene: TRBJ1-5; CDR3nt: TGCAGTGCTAGTAGGGAAGGGTATAGCAATCAGCCCCAGCATTTT; CDR3aa: CSASREGYSNQPQHF
d_gene: TRBD1; abundance: .; v_gene: TRBV15; j_gene: TRBJ2-5; CDR3nt: TGTGCCACCAGCCAGGGACAGGGGGCTGAGGAGACCCAGTACTTC; CDR3aa: CATSQGQGAEETQYF
d_gene: TRBD2; abundance: few; v_gene: TRBV27; j_gene: TRBJ2-2; CDR3nt: TGTGCCAGCTCTGGGACTAGGGGCACCGGGGAGCTGTTTTTT; CDR3aa: CASSGTRGTGELFF
d_gene: .; abundance: few; v_gene: TRBV6-5; j_gene: TRBJ2-7; CDR3nt: TGTGCCAGCAGTTACCATTTGGATCGGGCCTACGAGCAGTACTTC; CDR3aa: CASSYHLDRAYEQYF
d_gene: TRBD2; abundance: .; v_gene: TRBV20-1; j_gene: TRBJ2-2; CDR3nt: TGCAGTGCTCGCCTAGCGGGAGGAAACACCGGGGAGCTGTTTTTT; CDR3aa: CSARLAGGNTGELFF
d_gene: TRBD2; abundance: few; v_gene: TRBV3-1; j_gene: TRBJ2-2; CDR3nt: TGTGCCAGCAGCCACAGCGGGGCGGCCGGGGAGCTGTTTTTT; CDR3aa: CASSHSGAAGELFF
d_gene: .; abundance: .; v_gene: TRBV10-3; j_gene: TRBJ2-5; CDR3nt: TGTGCCATCAGTGAGGGACGGGGACTAGAGACCCAGTACTTC; CDR3aa: CAISEGRGLETQYF
d_gene: TRBD2; abundance: many; v_gene: TRBV25-1; j_gene: TRBJ2-3; CDR3nt: TGTGCCAGCAGTCCTAGCGGGGTGGCAGATACGCAGTATTTT; CDR3aa: CASSPSGVADTQYF
d_gene: .; abundance: many; v_gene: TRBV28; j_gene: TRBJ2-5; CDR3nt: TGTGCCAGCAGCCTGGGACTTCAAGAGACCCAGTACTTC; CDR3aa: CASSLGLQETQYF
d_gene: TRBD2; abundance: .; v_gene: TRBV6-5; j_gene: TRBJ2-1; CDR3nt: TGTGCCAGCAGTTCCCGGACTAGCGGGGGGTACAATGAGCAGTTCTTC; CDR3aa: CASSSRTSGGYNEQFF
d_gene: .; abundance: few; v_gene: TRBV3-1; j_gene: TRBJ2-2; CDR3nt: TGTGCCAGCAGCCAAATCTCGGCGGGCACCGGGGAGCTGTTTTTT; CDR3aa: CASSQISAGTGELFF
d_gene: TRBD2; abundance: .; v_gene: TRBV5-1; j_gene: TRBJ2-1; CDR3nt: TGCGCCAGCAGCTCGGGACTAGCCGCCCGGAATGAGCAGTTCTTC; CDR3aa: CASSSGLAARNEQFF
d_gene: TRBD2; abundance: .; v_gene: TRBV6-1; j_gene: TRBJ2-1; CDR3nt: TGTGCCAGCAAGATAGCGGGAGAGTACAATGAGCAGTTCTTC; CDR3aa: CASKIAGEYNEQFF
d_gene: .; abundance: many; v_gene: TRBV29-1; j_gene: TRBJ1-2; CDR3nt: TGCAGCGTTGTCGTACGGGCAGACTATGGCTACACCTTC; CDR3aa: CSVVVRADYGYTF
d_gene: .; abundance: few; v_gene: TRBV2; j_gene: TRBJ2-5; CDR3nt: TGTGCCAGCAGTGAAGGGGTCGCGATAGAGACCCAGTACTTC; CDR3aa: CASSEGVAIETQYF
d_gene: .; abundance: .; v_gene: TRBV7-9; j_gene: TRBJ2-2; CDR3nt: TGTGCCAGCGGTCGGAGTTCGAGGGCCAACACCGGGGAGCTGTTTTTT; CDR3aa: CASGRSSRANTGELFF
d_gene: .; abundance: .; v_gene: TRBV7-2; j_gene: TRBJ2-1; CDR3nt: TGTGCCAGCAGCTTAGGACTCTTTAGAGGGTTCAACAATGAGCAGTTCTTC; CDR3aa: CASSLGLFRGFNNEQFF
d_gene: .; abundance: .; v_gene: TRBV7-3; j_gene: TRBJ2-7; CDR3nt: TGTGCCAGCAGCGCCCTAGAGCGTCTCTCCTACGAGCAGTACTTC; CDR3aa: CASSALERLSYEQYF
d_gene: .; abundance: few; v_gene: TRBV15; j_gene: TRBJ2-2; CDR3nt: TGTGCCACCTCCGACCTAAGGGCGAACACCGGGGAGCTGTTTTTT; CDR3aa: CATSDLRANTGELFF
d_gene: .; abundance: .; v_gene: TRBV3-1; j_gene: TRBJ2-1; CDR3nt: TGTGCCAGCAGCCATGGCCGGGGTCCAAGTAGTGAGCAGTTCTTC; CDR3aa: CASSHGRGPSSEQFF
d_gene: TRBD1; abundance: .; v_gene: TRBV18; j_gene: TRBJ2-5; CDR3nt: TGTGCCAGCTCACCACTACCCGGGACAGTTCAAGAGACCCAGTACTTC; CDR3aa: CASSPLPGTVQETQYF
d_gene: TRBD2; abundance: .; v_gene: TRBV9; j_gene: TRBJ2-3; CDR3nt: TGTGCCAGCAGCGTGACTAGCGGGGCGACAGATACGCAGTATTTT; CDR3aa: CASSVTSGATDTQYF
d_gene: .; abundance: few; v_gene: TRBV20-1; j_gene: TRBJ2-6; CDR3nt: TGCAGTGCTAAGAATTCTGGGGCCAACGTCCTGACTTTC; CDR3aa: CSAKNSGANVLTF
d_gene: .; abundance: few; v_gene: TRBV19; j_gene: TRBJ2-6; CDR3nt: TGTGCCAGTAGTTCAGCAGGGGCTGGGGCCAACGTCCTGACTTTC; CDR3aa: CASSSAGAGANVLTF
d_gene: TRBD1; abundance: few; v_gene: TRBV5-1; j_gene: TRBJ2-7; CDR3nt: TGCGCCAGCAGCTTGATCCCGACAGGGGGCGAGCAGTACTTC; CDR3aa: CASSLIPTGGEQYF
d_gene: TRBD2; abundance: .; v_gene: TRBV25-1; j_gene: TRBJ2-5; CDR3nt: TGTGCCAGCAGTGAATTGGGGCGGGAGGGCCTCGGGAAGGAGACCCAGTACTTC; CDR3aa: CASSELGREGLGKETQYF
d_gene: .; abundance: .; v_gene: TRBV5-5; j_gene: TRBJ1-1; CDR3nt: TGTGCCAGCAGCTTAGCCCTCACCCGGGAGACTGAAGCTTTCTTT; CDR3aa: CASSLALTRETEAFF
d_gene: .; abundance: few; v_gene: TRBV3-1; j_gene: TRBJ2-2; CDR3nt: TGTGCCAGCAGTCGGGGACCCTCCGAGGGGGAGCTGTTTTTT; CDR3aa: CASSRGPSEGELFF
d_gene: TRBD1; abundance: .; v_gene: TRBV29-1; j_gene: TRBJ1-1; CDR3nt: TGCAGCGTCCTGACAGGGTCGAACACTGAAGCTTTCTTT; CDR3aa: CSVLTGSNTEAFF
d_gene: TRBD1; abundance: .; v_gene: TRBV6-5; j_gene: TRBJ1-2; CDR3nt: TGTGCCAGCAGTTTCGTTTTAGGACAGGGGTCAGGTGGATATGGCTACACCTTC; CDR3aa: CASSFVLGQGSGGYGYTF
d_gene: TRBD1; abundance: .; v_gene: TRBV29-1; j_gene: TRBJ2-1; CDR3nt: TGCAGCGTTGAAAGGTGGGGACAGGGCACTAATGAGCAGTTCTTC; CDR3aa: CSVERWGQGTNEQFF
d_gene: TRBD2; abundance: few; v_gene: TRBV28; j_gene: TRBJ2-3; CDR3nt: TGTGCCAGCAGTTCTGCCCTTCGGGGGGGCACAGATACGCAGTATTTT; CDR3aa: CASSSALRGGTDTQYF
d_gene: .; abundance: .; v_gene: TRBV7-9; j_gene: TRBJ2-5; CDR3nt: TGTGCCAGCAGCTTAAGGGGGGTTAGGCAAGAGACCCAGTACTTC; CDR3aa: CASSLRGVRQETQYF
d_gene: .; abundance: few; v_gene: TRBV29-1; j_gene: TRBJ2-6; CDR3nt: TGCAGCGTTATTAAGGGTGGCGACGTCCTGACTTTC; CDR3aa: CSVIKGGDVLTF
d_gene: TRBD2; abundance: .; v_gene: TRBV20-1; j_gene: TRBJ2-1; CDR3nt: TGCAGTGCTAGAGACCCTACTAGCGGGAGAATCTATGAGCAGTTCTTC; CDR3aa: CSARDPTSGRIYEQFF
d_gene: .; abundance: few; v_gene: TRBV4-3; j_gene: TRBJ2-1; CDR3nt: TGCGCCAGCAGCCAAGAGACGGCTTATTACAATGAGCAGTTCTTC; CDR3aa: CASSQETAYYNEQFF
d_gene: TRBD2; abundance: few; v_gene: TRBV3-1; j_gene: TRBJ2-7; CDR3nt: TGTGCCAGCAGCCAAGGATTTACCAGGACTAGCGGGTCCCTCTACGAGCAGTACTTC; CDR3aa: CASSQGFTRTSGSLYEQYF
d_gene: TRBD1; abundance: few; v_gene: TRBV24-1; j_gene: TRBJ2-1; CDR3nt: TGTGCCACCAGTGATCCCTCCGGGACAGCCTACAATGAGCAGTTCTTC; CDR3aa: CATSDPSGTAYNEQFF
d_gene: .; abundance: few; v_gene: TRBV4-3; j_gene: TRBJ2-3; CDR3nt: TGCGCCAGCAGCCAAGTTTCTGCTCCCGAGGGACCATATACGCAGTATTTT; CDR3aa: CASSQVSAPEGPYTQYF
d_gene: TRBD1; abundance: .; v_gene: TRBV3-1; j_gene: TRBJ2-5; CDR3nt: TGTGCCAGCAGCCAAGGACAGGGATTAGACCAAGAGACCCAGTACTTC; CDR3aa: CASSQGQGLDQETQYF
d_gene: .; abundance: many; v_gene: TRBV12-3/TRBV12-4; j_gene: TRBJ1-3; CDR3nt: TGTGCCAGCAGTTTGCCTTTTCTCTCTGGAAACACCATATATTTT; CDR3aa: CASSLPFLSGNTIYF